The entry below gives a single TCR beta chain sequence along with its context. This clone's antigen is unknown. Base quality data are lacking; no much larger clone is found one base away. The immunoSEQ Assay, a bias-controlled multiplex PCR, was used to amplify TCRbeta CDR3 regions from genomic DNA. Turning to the authors' computational methods: Within the assay, amplification of reference gene primers was used to estimate how many nucleated cells each sample contained. To quantify the absolute abundance of each unique TCRbeta CDR3 rearrangement, sequence reads were collapsed and filtered. For each sample, productive Simpson clonality was calculated as the square root of Simpson's diversity index over productive rearrangements. The immuneACCESS repertoire file appears here via TCRdb, limited to in-frame rearrangements. These files lack a portion of the clones; in checked studies, under half of the deficit traces to unresolved V genes, and the cause of the others is not known. The DNA gave D and trimming, while V, J and clone size come from that table. The sample profile shows roughly 320,000 clones; 90% to 95% of them were found once. The ten top clones hold roughly 3.9% of the sample.

Enrolling through a virtual design, the prospective study's participants ranged in age from roughly 18 to 95 years and lived across around 25 United States geographic areas. To assign participants to cohorts, the prospective study relied on clinical history that participants themselves reported in a screening survey and a study questionnaire. Exposed participants had been in contact, within 2 weeks of entering the study, with a person who had a PCR-confirmed or clinician-diagnosed case of COVID-19. Each participant in the prospective study had whole blood, serum and a nasopharyngeal or oropharyngeal swab collected by mobile phlebotomists. Additional blood draws and questionnaires over an approximately 2-month period could optionally be provided by prospective study participants. Prospective study blood samples were shipped either frozen or at room temperature before DNA extraction. The record originates from a study of blood T cell repertoires in COVID-19 (TCRdb year 2020). Concerning the study at large: Samples covering the acute and convalescent phases of COVID-19 were provided by collaborators in the United States, Italy and Spain. The repertoires were released in a freely available public database intended as a resource for research on the immune response to SARS-CoV-2. Deeply sampled blood TCRbeta repertoires from subjects exposed to, actively infected with, or recovered from COVID-19 were included in the dataset. The prospective study material was composed of cDNA or gDNA derived from T cells, B-cell-depleted T cells, or PBMCs. Nearly every sample came with metadata listing a de-identified subject ID, COVID-19 status, age in years and sex. Samples were obtained from the ongoing ImmuneRACE study (first 160 participants) and from 1,200 or so subjects provided by 6 global collaborators. Where HLA class I and class II types were available, the types were taken from metadata supplied by the sample provider, not from assay-based typing.

Summary of the overall study and its limitations: Clinical and demographic metadata were provided uncurated, with the amount varying by source and participant.

The specimen was PBMCs or T cells enriched from blood (not recorded which). This sequence was found in a woman in her twenties or thirties who had been exposed to COVID-19.

The CDR3 protein is CASSLAWGQGSSTEAFF. The DNA reads TGTGCCAGCAGCTTAGCGTGGGGACAGGGAAGTTCCACTGAAGCTTTCTTT. This sequence uses TRBV7-9 and TRBJ1-1; a stretch of 9 junction bases matches TRBD1. The CDR1 and CDR2 encoded by the germline V gene (reference sequence) are SEHNR and FQNEAQ. Inclusive of the bounding cysteine and phenylalanine, the CDR3 is 17 residues long. The read is trimmed to its CDR3 DNA, 51 bases read in frame from base 1. From V the trimming removes 0 bases and from J it removes 4 bases, while the gene matches leave 9 bases of the junction unaccounted for.